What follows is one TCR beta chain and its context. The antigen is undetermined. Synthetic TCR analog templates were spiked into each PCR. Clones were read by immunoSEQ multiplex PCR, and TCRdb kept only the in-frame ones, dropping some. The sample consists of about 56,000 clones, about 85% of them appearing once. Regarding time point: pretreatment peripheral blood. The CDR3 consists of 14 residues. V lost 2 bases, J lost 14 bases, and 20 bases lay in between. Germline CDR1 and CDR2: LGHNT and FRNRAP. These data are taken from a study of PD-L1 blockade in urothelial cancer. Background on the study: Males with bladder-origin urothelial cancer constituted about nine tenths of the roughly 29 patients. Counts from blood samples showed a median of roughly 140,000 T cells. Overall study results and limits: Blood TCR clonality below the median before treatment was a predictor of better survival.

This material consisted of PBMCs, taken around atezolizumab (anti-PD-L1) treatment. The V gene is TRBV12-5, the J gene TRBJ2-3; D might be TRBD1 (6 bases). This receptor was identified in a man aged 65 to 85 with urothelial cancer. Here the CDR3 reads CASGLSQGSRYAYF. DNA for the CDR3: TGTGCTAGTGGTTTGTCGCAGGGGAGCAGATACGCGTATTTT.